The 27 T cell receptor beta chains below all came from one sample that was sequenced in a study of CD8+CD57+ T cells in acquired aplastic anemia. According to the study, genomic DNA was the template for TCR beta VDJ and CDR3 profiling. TCRdb re-called the reads with MiXCR, one entry per CDR3 protein. The sample gives roughly 250,000 distinct CDR3 sequences, more than 45% of which show up once; 7% to 10% is in the top ten. Patients picked for sequencing had shown CD8+CD57+ cell expansion detected by flow cytometry. The sample consisted of sorted CD4+, CD8+, or CD8+CD57+ T cells (not recorded which) from PBMCs. The receptors come from a human donor with aplastic anemia.

This clonotype was observed at least ten times. This chain connects TRBV7-6 to TRBJ1-6, with D unresolved. Germline V gives CDR1 SGHVS, CDR2 FNYEAQ. The CDR3 spans 14 residues. Trimming removed 3 bases at V and 1 base at J, with 4 bases between. The CDR3 here is CASSLSSYNSPLHF. The DNA of the CDR3 is TGTGCCAGCAGCTTGAGTTCCTATAATTCACCCCTCCACTTT.

The sample holds many counts of this clonotype. The J gene is TRBJ2-7, the V gene TRBV20-1; 8 bases match TRBD1. CDR1 DFQATT and CDR2 SNEGSKA come from the germline V gene (reference sequence). V was pared by 6 bases and J by 4 bases, with 5 bases of the junction left unmatched. The CDR3 loop spans 12 amino acids. CDR3 in DNA: TGCAGTGCGAGGGACAGGCGATACGAGCAGTACTTC. This encodes CSARDRRYEQYF.

The DNA for the CDR3 is TGTGCCAGCAGTTTGAGGGGAATGAACACTGAAGCTTTCTTT. Translation: CASSLRGMNTEAFF. This chain uses TRBV28 with TRBJ1-1, with D possibly being TRBD1 (5 bases). This CDR3 comprises 14 residues. V gave up 3 bases and J gave up 0 bases, with 8 bases separating them. CDR1 is MDHEN, CDR2 SYDVKM, per germline.

The table lists this clonotype with many counts. The V call is TRBV9, the J call TRBJ2-7; 8 bases agree with TRBD1. This CDR3 is 16 amino acids long. The ends lost 4 bases at V and 2 bases at J; junction bases unmatched: 11. Germline V gene data show CDR1 as SGDLS and CDR2 as YYNGEE. The DNA for the CDR3 is TGTGCCAGCAGCACCCAGACAGGGGAAAAACCCTACGAGCAGTACTTC. Translated: CASSTQTGEKPYEQYF.

As concerns this clonotype: This may arise from a read error, as a much more abundant clone is one base away. V gene TRBV11-1 combines with J gene TRBJ2-1; 14 bases fit TRBD2. This CDR3 spans 17 amino acids. Germline CDR1 reads SGHAT; CDR2 reads FQDESV (reference sequence). CDR3 in DNA: TGTGCCAGCAGCGCGACTAGCGGGGGGGGATCCTACAGTGAGCAGTTCTTC. It encodes CASSATSGGGSYSEQFF. Full variable domain (outside the CDR3, taken from reference TRBV11-1 and TRBJ2-1): EAEVAQSPRYKITEKSQAVAFWCDPISGHATLYWYRQILGQGPELLVQFQDESVVDDSQLPKDRFSAERLKGVDSTLKIQPAELGDSAMYLCASSATSGGGSYSEQFFGPGTRLTVL.

This clonotype was counted once. The chain employs TRBV20-1 and TRBJ1-1; D unclear. Germline-derived CDR1 and CDR2 are DFQATT and SNEGSKA (reference sequence). The V and J ends lost 3 bases and 3 bases respectively, with 5 bases between them. The CDR3 loop spans 11 amino acids. This CDR3 is CSARGYTEAFF. The DNA for the CDR3 is TGCAGTGCTAGGGGGTACACTGAAGCTTTCTTT.

This clonotype was detected ten times or more. V is TRBV2 and J is TRBJ2-7, with D hard to call. The CDR3 loop spans 12 amino acids. The germline V gene has CDR1 SNHLY and CDR2 FYNNEI. Trimming left V 7 bases short and J 3 bases short, with 10 bases between. The CDR3 coding sequence is TGTGCCAGCACAGGACGGGTCTACGAGCAGTACTTC. Encoded protein: CASTGRVYEQYF.

The chain employs TRBV7-7 and TRBJ2-7, with D possibly called TRBD1 or TRBD2 (6 bases each). This CDR3 spans 17 amino acids. Germline values: CDR1 SSHAT, CDR2 FNYEAQ (reference sequence). With 3 bases removed from V and 3 bases from J, the gap between germline ends came to 21 bases. CDR3 amino acids: CASSFSSGEASLYEQYF. CDR3 in DNA: TGTGCCAGCAGCTTTTCGTCAGGGGAGGCTAGCCTCTACGAGCAGTACTTC.

This clonotype has at least ten counts. The chain couples TRBV4-1 to TRBJ2-5; D tentatively reads TRBD1 or TRBD2 (5 bases each). CDR1 MGHRA and CDR2 YSYEKL come from the germline V gene. Trimming left V 1 base short and J 5 bases short, with 8 bases between. This CDR3 has 13 amino acids. The CDR3 region has the DNA TGCGCCAGCAGCCAAGGTTGGGGGGAGACCCAGTACTTC. As protein: CASSQGWGETQYF.

The chain has TRBV7-2 and TRBJ2-1, with 9 bases aligning to TRBD2. The CDR3 has 15 amino acids. CDR1 and CDR2 (germline): SGHTA, FQGNSA. After removal of 5 bases from V and 6 bases from J, the junction contained 8 bases not matched to a gene. Written as DNA, the CDR3 is TGTGCCAGCAGCCTAAGCGGGGGGCCCCCCAATGAGCAGTTCTTC. It yields the protein CASSLSGGPPNEQFF. The variable domain in full, with the rest retrieved from reference TRBV7-2 and TRBJ2-1, is GAGVSQSPSNKVTEKGKDVELRCDPISGHTALYWYRQSLGQGLEFLIYFQGNSAPDKSGLPSDRFSAERTGGSVSTLTIQRTQQEDSAVYLCASSLSGGPPNEQFFGPGTRLTVL.

This clonotype turned up a few times. The V gene is TRBV27, the J gene TRBJ1-2, with 8 nucleotides matching TRBD1. This CDR3 contains 13 residues. Germline assignment: CDR1 MNHEY and CDR2 SMNVEV (reference sequence). V shed 6 bases, J shed 8 bases, and the junction held 8 bases outside the gene matches. The CDR3: CASRTQGADGYTF. In DNA form, the CDR3 reads TGTGCCAGCAGGACCCAGGGGGCAGACGGCTACACCTTC.

Comments on this clonotype: Without the conserved terminal phenylalanine or tryptophan, this CDR3 likely stems from a read error. The chain uses TRBV5-6 and TRBJ1-6, with TRBD1 matching over 7 bases. CDR1 is SGHDT and CDR2 is YYEEEE in the germline V gene. The CDR3 extends over 18 amino acids. The ends lost 4 bases at V and 1 base at J; junction bases unmatched: 11. CDR3 DNA: TGTGCCAGCAGCCAGGGGGAGGAGTTTTGGTCCTATAATTCACCCCTCCACTCT. As protein: CASSQGEEFWSYNSPLHS.

The table lists this clonotype with a few counts. A read error is possible here, since a much larger clone lies one base away. The chain joins TRBV9 to TRBJ2-2; 7 bases line up with TRBD2. The CDR3 extends over 18 amino acids. Per the germline V gene, CDR1 is SGDLS and CDR2 is YYNGEE. The CDR3 protein is CASSVRYGEGGDTGGLFF. In DNA, the CDR3 is TGTGCCAGCAGCGTACGTTACGGGGAGGGAGGCGACACCGGGGGGCTGTTTTTT.

This clonotype was detected only a few times. V is TRBV15 and J is TRBJ2-7, with D uncertain. The V end was cut by 5 bases, the J end by 2 bases, with 16 bases between. This CDR3 comprises 15 residues. Germline CDR1 is LNHNV and CDR2 is YYDKDF (reference sequence). The chain's CDR3 is CATSESPWATYEQYF. CDR3 sequence (DNA): TGTGCCACCAGCGAATCACCCTGGGCCACCTACGAGCAGTACTTC.

A few counts support this clonotype. V is TRBV30 and J is TRBJ2-3, with 7 bases that match TRBD1. V was pared by 3 bases and J by 2 bases, with 5 bases of the junction left unmatched. Per germline, CDR1 GTSNPN and CDR2 SVGIG (reference sequence). The CDR3 spans 14 residues. As DNA, the CDR3 is TGTGCCTGGAGCCTAACAGGGGTCACAGATACGCAGTATTTT. Encoded protein: CAWSLTGVTDTQYF.

This chain connects TRBV7-2 to TRBJ1-1; D is unclear. The CDR3 contains 17 residues. Germline V gene sequence: CDR1 SGHTA, CDR2 FQGNSA. Trimming took 2 bases from V and 3 from J, leaving 19 bases between them. CDR3 DNA sequence: TGTGCCAGCAGCTTAAGTATAGTCCCCACGGCCGACACTGAAGCTTTCTTT. It codes for CASSLSIVPTADTEAFF. Together with reference TRBV7-2 and TRBJ1-1, the CDR3 gives the full variable domain: GAGVSQSPSNKVTEKGKDVELRCDPISGHTALYWYRQSLGQGLEFLIYFQGNSAPDKSGLPSDRFSAERTGGSVSTLTIQRTQQEDSAVYLCASSLSIVPTADTEAFFGQGTRLTVV.

The chain uses TRBV15 and TRBJ1-5; D unclear. The ends were cut back, 1 base at V and 0 bases at J, with 13 bases in the middle. This CDR3 is built from 17 residues. Germline CDR1 is LNHNV and CDR2 is YYDKDF (reference sequence). CDR3 in DNA: TGTGCCACCAGCAGAGTGGTGCTGGCAGTTAGCAATCAGCCCCAGCATTTT. As protein: CATSRVVLAVSNQPQHF.

In its sample, this clonotype was seen a few times. This chain connects TRBV6-2 or TRBV6-3 to TRBJ2-6; D possibly uses TRBD1 or TRBD2 (6 bases each). Germline CDR1 is MNHEY and CDR2 is SVGEGT. Trimming shortened V by 2 bases and J by 4 bases, and 9 bases separated the two germline ends. The CDR3 contains 15 residues. The CDR3 spells CASSYRGLGANVLTF. CDR3 nucleotide sequence: TGTGCCAGCAGTTACCGGGGGCTCGGGGCCAACGTCCTGACTTTC.

The chain joins TRBV7-9 to TRBJ2-5, with TRBD2 matching 14 bases. The V gene's germline CDR1 is SEHNR and CDR2 FQNEAQ (reference sequence). The J segment lost 5 bases and the V segment lost 3 bases, leaving 5 bases of the junction unmatched. The CDR3 has 16 residues. CDR3 sequence reads: CASSFSTSGGGETQYF. For the CDR3, the DNA is TGTGCCAGCAGCTTCTCGACTAGCGGGGGGGGGGAGACCCAGTACTTC.

This clonotype occurred many times. The chain has TRBV20-1 and TRBJ2-7, with D maybe TRBD2 (6 bases). Looked up from germline, CDR1 is DFQATT and CDR2 is SNEGSKA (reference sequence). CDR3 size: 15 residues. V lost 0 bases, J lost 6 bases, and 18 bases lay in between. CDR3 protein: CSARDVSGVNREQYF. DNA for the CDR3: TGCAGTGCTAGAGATGTATCGGGGGTTAATCGCGAGCAGTACTTC.

This clonotype appeared a few times. The gene calls are TRBV6-5 and TRBJ2-1; 8 positions agree with TRBD1. CDR3 length: 14 amino acids. Germline CDR1 is MNHEY and CDR2 is SVGAGI. The ends lost 9 bases at V and 4 bases at J; junction bases unmatched: 8. CDR3 coding DNA: TGTGCCAGAAGACCAGGGGGCGAATACAATGAGCAGTTCTTC. This encodes CARRPGGEYNEQFF.

The chain uses TRBV15 and TRBJ1-2; D is ambiguous. V lost 0 bases and J 6 bases, leaving 11 bases between the germline ends. The CDR3 is 14 amino acids. Per the germline V gene, CDR1 is LNHNV and CDR2 is YYDKDF (reference sequence). In DNA form, the CDR3 reads TGTGCCACCAGCAGAGACGACGGACCCCATGGCTACACCTTC. It specifies CATSRDDGPHGYTF.

This clonotype has a handful of counts. This rearrangement joins TRBV7-2 to TRBJ1-3; D gene uncertain. CDR3 length: 14 amino acids. V lost 5 bases and J 4 bases, leaving 12 bases between the germline ends. The V gene's germline CDR1 is SGHTA and CDR2 FQGNSA. In DNA, the CDR3 is TGTGCCAGCAGCAAGACGGGTTCGGGAAACACCATATATTTT. Protein product: CASSKTGSGNTIYF.

This clonotype was picked up many times. V usage is TRBV19 and J usage is TRBJ2-1; 12 bases agree with TRBD1. Looked up from germline, CDR1 is LNHDA and CDR2 is SQIVND (reference sequence). The CDR3 loop spans 15 amino acids. The trim removed 7 bases at V and 3 bases at J, leaving 4 bases unmatched. The CDR3 loop reads CASTRDRGLYNEQFF. The DNA of the CDR3 is TGTGCCAGTACAAGGGACAGGGGGCTCTACAATGAGCAGTTCTTC.

The chain has TRBV6-1 and TRBJ2-7; 11 nucleotides match TRBD1. Germline V lookup: CDR1 MNHNS, CDR2 SASEGT. V lost 6 bases, J lost 0 bases, and 4 bases stayed unmatched. CDR3 length: 15 residues. As DNA, the CDR3 is TGTGCCAGCAGGGAGGGGACAGGGGGCTCCTACGAGCAGTACTTC. Translation gives CASREGTGGSYEQYF.

The rearrangement links TRBV28 to TRBJ1-4; D gene uncertain. The germline V gene encodes CDR1 MDHEN and CDR2 SYDVKM. V lost 6 bases and J 8 bases, leaving 22 bases between the germline ends. This CDR3 contains 16 residues. The DNA for the CDR3 is TGTGCCAGCAGAGGTCAGCAAAGGACTGTTCACGAAAAACTGTTTTTT. It translates to CASRGQQRTVHEKLFF. Based on the CDR3 plus reference TRBV28 and TRBJ1-4, the full variable domain is DVKVTQSSRYLVKRTGEKVFLECVQDMDHENMFWYRQDPGLGLRLIYFSYDVKMKEKGDIPEGYSVSREKKERFSLILESASTNQTSMYLCASRGQQRTVHEKLFFGSGTQLSVL.

V gene TRBV10-2 combines with J gene TRBJ1-2; 8 bases align to TRBD1. Germline trimming cut 8 bases from V and 5 bases from J; bases unmatched to any gene: 4. The CDR3 extends over 12 amino acids. Germline V gives CDR1 WSHSY, CDR2 SAAADI. The CDR3 nucleotides are TGCGCCAGCCAGGGGGCGCGGTATGGCTACACCTTC. It translates to CASQGARYGYTF.